A selection of T cell receptor beta chains follows, all from one sample in a study of blood T cell repertoires in COVID-19. The assay was immunoSEQ multiplex PCR, and TCRdb's table has in-frame clones only and misses some. This sample yields 150,000 to 200,000 clones, of which around 86% are seen a single time; more than 7.5% belongs to the top ten. The sample consisted of peripheral blood. The origin of the receptors is a woman in her 70s with COVID-19, enrolled during active disease. Each CDR3 is given with its conserved first and last residue. D genes are given only for firm matches. Expanded clones are given a class, and other clones once, few, many or no size at all.

j_call d_call cdr3_length v_call clone_size cdr3_nt cdr3_aa
TRBJ2-3 TRBD1 15 TRBV30 NA TGTGCCTGGAGTGGGTCCAGGGGGAGCACAGATACGCAGTATTTT CAWSGSRGSTDTQYF
TRBJ2-1 TRBD1 17 TRBV19 NA TGTGCCAGTAGCGAAATCCCGGGACAGGGGCCCGCCAATGAGCAGTTCTTC CASSEIPGQGPANEQFF
TRBJ2-5 TRBD1 15 TRBV3-1/TRBV3-2 NA TGTGCCAGCAGTCACGGACAGGGTTTTACAGAGACCCAGTACTTC CASSHGQGFTETQYF
TRBJ2-3 TRBD1 16 TRBV29-1 once TGCAGCGTTGGATCCCCTGACAGGGGGCCTATAGATACGCAGTATTTT CSVGSPDRGPIDTQYF
TRBJ2-6 NA 17 TRBV14 NA TGTGCCAGCAGCCAAGATCTCCCCGGGTTCGGGGCCAACGTCCTGACTTTC CASSQDLPGFGANVLTF
TRBJ2-6 NA 17 TRBV19 NA TGTGCCAGTAGTATCGAAAGGGGCACCCCCGGGGCCAACGTCCTGACTTTC CASSIERGTPGANVLTF
TRBJ2-3 TRBD2 16 TRBV6-5 NA TGTGCCAGCAGTTACCGGACTAGCGGGACCACAGATACGCAGTATTTT CASSYRTSGTTDTQYF
TRBJ1-4 TRBD1 15 TRBV6-5 NA TGTGCCAGCAGTTCGGGGACAGGGGGGGATGAAAAACTGTTTTTT CASSSGTGGDEKLFF
TRBJ2-7 NA 15 TRBV3-1/TRBV3-2 NA TGTGCCAGCAGCCAAGTTGTCGGGAGCTCCTACGAGCAGTACTTC CASSQVVGSSYEQYF
TRBJ2-5 NA 15 TRBV5-4 NA TGTGCCAGCAGCTTGTTTGGTTCCGGGATGGAGACCCAGTACTTC CASSLFGSGMETQYF
TRBJ2-2 NA 14 TRBV27 NA TGTGCCAGCAGTTTTAGCGACCACACCGGGGAGCTGTTTTTT CASSFSDHTGELFF
TRBJ2-7 TRBD2 17 TRBV28 NA TGTGCCAGCAGTTTACAACTAGCGGGAGTCGACTCCTACGAGCAGTACTTC CASSLQLAGVDSYEQYF
TRBJ1-2 NA 15 TRBV27 NA TGTGCCAGCAGTTACAAGGAACAGGGTTCCTATGGCTACACCTTC CASSYKEQGSYGYTF
TRBJ2-5 TRBD1 15 TRBV28 NA TGTGCCAGCAGGACCAGGGACAGGGTTCAAGAGACCCAGTACTTC CASRTRDRVQETQYF
TRBJ2-1 NA 15 TRBV6-2/TRBV6-3 NA TGTGCCAGCAGTTCGGCGGGACTTTCCTACAATGAGCAGTTCTTC CASSSAGLSYNEQFF
TRBJ2-7 NA 12 TRBV19 NA TGTGCCAGTAGGGAGCCCCCCTACGAGCAGTACTTC CASREPPYEQYF
TRBJ2-5 TRBD1 14 TRBV4-1 NA TGCGCCAGCAGCCCACGAGGGGGCTCGGAGACCCAGTACTTC CASSPRGGSETQYF
TRBJ2-1 NA 16 TRBV7-3 NA TGTGCCAGCAGCCCCCCGGGTCGGGGGATGGGCAATGAGCAGTTCTTC CASSPPGRGMGNEQFF
TRBJ1-4 TRBD1 15 TRBV11-2 NA TGTGCCAGCAGCTTAGGGACAGGTAGTTGGGAAAAACTGTTTTTT CASSLGTGSWEKLFF
TRBJ2-2 TRBD1 13 TRBV30 NA TGTGCCTGCAAACAGGGGGCCGGCGGGGAGCTGTTTTTT CACKQGAGGELFF
TRBJ2-7 TRBD1 15 TRBV6-6 NA TGTGCCAGCAGCCAGACAGGGGGGAGCTCCTACGAGCAGTACTTC CASSQTGGSSYEQYF
TRBJ2-7 TRBD2 16 TRBV27 many TGTGCCAGCAGTTTTGTAGCGGGAGTGGGTCAATACGAGCAGTACTTC CASSFVAGVGQYEQYF
TRBJ2-1 TRBD2 15 TRBV29-1 large TGCAGCGTTGGGCCTAGCGGGAGGTTGGGCAATGAGCAGTTCTTC CSVGPSGRLGNEQFF
TRBJ2-4 TRBD1 17 TRBV28 NA TGTGCCATCTCTGGGACAGCCATTTCCGTGGCCAAAAACATTCAGTACTTC CAISGTAISVAKNIQYF
TRBJ2-2 TRBD2 16 TRBV4-3 NA TGCGCCAGCAGCCAAGGTACGGCGGGAGTTCCCGGGGAGCTGTTTTTT CASSQGTAGVPGELFF
TRBJ2-5 NA 11 TRBV20-1 NA TGCAGTGCTTTCGTGAGGGAGACCCAGTACTTC CSAFVRETQYF
TRBJ2-2 TRBD2 18 TRBV5-4 NA TGTGCCAGCAGCCATGGACTAGCGGGCACTCAGGGGACCGGGGAGCTGTTTTTT CASSHGLAGTQGTGELFF
TRBJ2-7 NA 15 TRBV5-1 many TGCGCCAGCAGGGAGGAATTAATAGGGAGAGACGAGCAGTACTTC CASREELIGRDEQYF
TRBJ2-7 NA 12 TRBV5-1 NA TGCGCCAGCAGCGAGAACTATGGCGAGCAGTACTTC CASSENYGEQYF
TRBJ1-2 TRBD1 15 TRBV19 NA TGTGCCAGTAGTAACAGGGGACCCCCTAACTATGGCTACACCTTC CASSNRGPPNYGYTF
TRBJ2-3 NA 16 TRBV7-2 once TGTGCCAGCAGCTTAAGTCTTAGCGCCGAGGCAGATACGCAGTATTTT CASSLSLSAEADTQYF
TRBJ2-3 TRBD2 15 TRBV19 NA TGTGCCAGTAGTATAACCCTAGCGGGACTAGATACGCAGTATTTT CASSITLAGLDTQYF
TRBJ2-1 TRBD1 16 TRBV14 NA TGTGCCAGCAGCTCACCCGGGACAGGGTGGAGGAATGAGCAGTTCTTC CASSSPGTGWRNEQFF
TRBJ1-1 TRBD1 13 TRBV7-3 NA TGTGCCAGCAGCCTACGGGACAGAACTGAAGCTTTCTTT CASSLRDRTEAFF
TRBJ2-7 NA 16 TRBV15 once TGTGCCACCAGCAGCCTAGAGGACAGTTTCCCCTACGAGCAGTACTTC CATSSLEDSFPYEQYF
TRBJ1-3 NA 12 TRBV3-1/TRBV3-2 NA TGTGCCAGCAGCCAAGAGTCGGACACCATATATTTT CASSQESDTIYF